This TCR beta chain was profiled in a study of blood T cell repertoires in COVID-19. Per the authors' pipeline: Cell counts per sample came from amplifying reference gene primers. Generated by immunoSEQ multiplex PCR, the TCRdb table keeps only in-frame clones and is missing some. Clone size and V and J calls were adopted from that table, with D and trimming inferred from the DNA. Among roughly 99,000 clones listed, under 95% were seen once. The CDR3 spans 15 residues. CDR1 and CDR2 (germline): SGHNT, YYREEE (reference sequence). The junction had 9 bases not matched to a gene; V was cut back by 4 bases and J by 7 bases.

The specimen was peripheral blood. This clonotype was sampled from a woman in her twenties or thirties with acute or convalescent COVID-19. The chain couples TRBV5-4 to TRBJ2-1; TRBD2 matches 9 bases. The CDR3 reads CASSRAASGENEQFF. CDR3 DNA sequence: TGTGCCAGCAGCAGGGCGGCTAGCGGGGAAAATGAGCAGTTCTTC.